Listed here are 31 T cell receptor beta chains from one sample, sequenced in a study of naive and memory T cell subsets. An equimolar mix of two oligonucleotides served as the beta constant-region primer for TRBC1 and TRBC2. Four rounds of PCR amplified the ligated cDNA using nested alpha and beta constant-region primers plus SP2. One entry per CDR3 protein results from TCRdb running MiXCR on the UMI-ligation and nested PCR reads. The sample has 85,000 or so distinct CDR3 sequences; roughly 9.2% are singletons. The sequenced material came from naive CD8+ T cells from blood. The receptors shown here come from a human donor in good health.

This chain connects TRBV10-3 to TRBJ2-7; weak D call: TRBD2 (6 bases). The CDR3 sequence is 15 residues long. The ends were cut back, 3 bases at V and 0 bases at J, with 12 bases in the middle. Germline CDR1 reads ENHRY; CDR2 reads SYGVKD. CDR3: CAISDGRESSYEQYF. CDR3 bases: TGTGCCATCAGTGACGGGCGGGAAAGCTCCTACGAGCAGTACTTC.

CDR3 sequence reads: CASSPAGNEQYF. Written as DNA, the CDR3 is TGTGCCAGCAGCCCCGCTGGAAACGAGCAGTACTTC. This chain connects TRBV12-3 or TRBV12-4 to TRBJ2-7; no clear D gene. Trimming stripped 6 bases from V and 5 bases from J, with 11 bases between. This CDR3 comprises 12 residues.

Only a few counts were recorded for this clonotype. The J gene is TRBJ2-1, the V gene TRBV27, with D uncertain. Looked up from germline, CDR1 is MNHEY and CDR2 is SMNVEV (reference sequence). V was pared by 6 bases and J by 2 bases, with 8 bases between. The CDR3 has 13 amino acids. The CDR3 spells CASRTDTYNEQFF. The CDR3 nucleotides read TGTGCCAGCAGGACCGACACCTACAATGAGCAGTTCTTC.

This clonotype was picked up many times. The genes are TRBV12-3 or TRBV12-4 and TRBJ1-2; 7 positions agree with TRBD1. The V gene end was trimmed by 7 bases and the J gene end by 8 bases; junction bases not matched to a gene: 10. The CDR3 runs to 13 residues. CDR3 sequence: CASTWWSGGGYTF. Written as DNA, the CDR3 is TGTGCCAGCACCTGGTGGTCAGGGGGAGGCTACACCTTC.

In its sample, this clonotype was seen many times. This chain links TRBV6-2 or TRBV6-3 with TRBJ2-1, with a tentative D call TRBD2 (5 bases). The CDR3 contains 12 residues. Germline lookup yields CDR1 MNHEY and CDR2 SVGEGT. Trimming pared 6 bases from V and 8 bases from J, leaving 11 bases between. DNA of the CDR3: TGTGCCAGCAGCCCGGGATGGGATGAGCAGTTCTTC. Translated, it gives CASSPGWDEQFF.

This CDR3 reads CASSGATLAGETNEQFF. CDR3 coding DNA: TGTGCCAGCAGCGGAGCCACCTTAGCGGGAGAGACCAATGAGCAGTTCTTC. The chain employs TRBV13 and TRBJ2-1; TRBD2 aligns across 9 bases. This CDR3 is 17 amino acids long. Germline V gene lookup returns CDR1 PRHDT and CDR2 FYEKMQ (reference sequence). V shed 5 bases, J shed 6 bases, and the junction held 14 bases outside the gene matches.

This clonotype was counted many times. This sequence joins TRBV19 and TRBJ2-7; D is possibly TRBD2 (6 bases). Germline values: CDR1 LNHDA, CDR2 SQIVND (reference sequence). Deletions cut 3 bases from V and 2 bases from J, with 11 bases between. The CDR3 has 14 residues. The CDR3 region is CASSIDGGPYEQYF. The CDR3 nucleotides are TGTGCCAGTAGTATTGATGGAGGGCCCTACGAGCAGTACTTC.

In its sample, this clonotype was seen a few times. The CDR3 nucleotides are TGTGCCAGCAGCTTAGCCCTTAACGACAATGAGCAGTTCTTC. Its translation: CASSLALNDNEQFF. This chain joins TRBV13 and TRBJ2-1; the D is unclear. Per the germline V gene, CDR1 is PRHDT and CDR2 is FYEKMQ (reference sequence). The CDR3 sequence is 14 residues long. With 1 base removed from V and 5 bases from J, the gap between germline ends came to 9 bases.

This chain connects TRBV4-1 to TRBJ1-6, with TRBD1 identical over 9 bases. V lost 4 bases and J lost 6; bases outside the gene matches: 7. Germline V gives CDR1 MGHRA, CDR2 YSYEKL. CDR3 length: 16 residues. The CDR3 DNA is TGCGCCAGCAGCCTTCAACCGGGACAGGGTAATTCACCCCTCCACTTT. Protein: CASSLQPGQGNSPLHF.

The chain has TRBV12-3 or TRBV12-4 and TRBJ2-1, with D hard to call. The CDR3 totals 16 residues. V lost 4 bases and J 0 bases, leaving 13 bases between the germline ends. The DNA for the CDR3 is TGTGCCAGCAGTTCCTCCAGCGCCAGCTCCTACAATGAGCAGTTCTTC. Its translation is CASSSSSASSYNEQFF.

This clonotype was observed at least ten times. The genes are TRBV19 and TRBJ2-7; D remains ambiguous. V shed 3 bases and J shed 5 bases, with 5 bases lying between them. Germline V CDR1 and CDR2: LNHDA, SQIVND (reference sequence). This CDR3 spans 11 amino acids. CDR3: CASSMLDEQYF. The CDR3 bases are TGTGCCAGTAGTATGTTGGACGAGCAGTACTTC. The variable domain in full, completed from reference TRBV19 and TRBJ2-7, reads DGGITQSPKYLFRKEGQNVTLSCEQNLNHDAMYWYRQDPGQGLRLIYYSQIVNDFQKGDIAEGYSVSREKKESFPLTVTSAQKNPTAFYLCASSMLDEQYFGPGTRLTVT.

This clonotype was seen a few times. CDR3 sequence: CASKLKRTAEAFF. In DNA form, the CDR3 reads TGTGCCAGCAAGTTGAAAAGAACAGCTGAAGCTTTCTTT. The J gene is TRBJ1-1, the V gene TRBV4-2, with D unresolved. Germline CDR1 LGHNA, CDR2 YNFKEQ. The CDR3 extends over 13 amino acids. Trimming shortened V by 7 bases and J by 6 bases, and 15 bases separated the two germline ends.

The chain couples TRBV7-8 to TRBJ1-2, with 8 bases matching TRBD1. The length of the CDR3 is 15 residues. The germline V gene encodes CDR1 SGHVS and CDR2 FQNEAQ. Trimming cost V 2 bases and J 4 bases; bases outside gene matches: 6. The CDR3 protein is CASSLQAGGFYGYTF. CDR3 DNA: TGTGCCAGCAGCTTACAGGCAGGGGGCTTCTATGGCTACACCTTC. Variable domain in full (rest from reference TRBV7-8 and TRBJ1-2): GAGVSQSPRYKVAKRGQDVALRCDPISGHVSLFWYQQALGQGPEFLTYFQNEAQLDKSGLPSDRFFAERPEGSVSTLKIQRTQQEDSAVYLCASSLQAGGFYGYTFGSGTRLTVV.

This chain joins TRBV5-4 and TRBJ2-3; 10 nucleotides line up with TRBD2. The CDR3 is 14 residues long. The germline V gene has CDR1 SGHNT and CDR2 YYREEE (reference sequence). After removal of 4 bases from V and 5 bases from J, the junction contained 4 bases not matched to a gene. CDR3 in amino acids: CASSPTSGIDTQYF. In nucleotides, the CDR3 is TGTGCCAGCAGCCCCACTAGCGGGATAGATACGCAGTATTTT.

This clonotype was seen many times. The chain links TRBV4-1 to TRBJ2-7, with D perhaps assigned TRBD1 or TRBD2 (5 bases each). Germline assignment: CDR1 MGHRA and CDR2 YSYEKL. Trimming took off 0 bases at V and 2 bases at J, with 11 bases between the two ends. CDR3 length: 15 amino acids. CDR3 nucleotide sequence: TGCGCCAGCAGCCAAGATCTGGGACGGACCTACGAGCAGTACTTC. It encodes CASSQDLGRTYEQYF.

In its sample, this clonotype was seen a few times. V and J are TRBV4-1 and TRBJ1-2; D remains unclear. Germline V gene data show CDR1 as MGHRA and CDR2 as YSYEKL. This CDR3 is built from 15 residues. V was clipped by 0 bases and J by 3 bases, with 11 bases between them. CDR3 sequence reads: CASSQDPGLDYGYTF. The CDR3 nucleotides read TGCGCCAGCAGCCAAGATCCTGGGCTAGACTATGGCTACACCTTC.

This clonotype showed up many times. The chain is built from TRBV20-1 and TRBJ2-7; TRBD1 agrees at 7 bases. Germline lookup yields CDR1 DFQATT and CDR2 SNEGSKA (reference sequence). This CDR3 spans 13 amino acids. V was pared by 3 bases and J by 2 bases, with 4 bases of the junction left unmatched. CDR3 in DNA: TGCAGTGCTAGTGGGACAGAGACCTACGAGCAGTACTTC. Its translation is CSASGTETYEQYF.

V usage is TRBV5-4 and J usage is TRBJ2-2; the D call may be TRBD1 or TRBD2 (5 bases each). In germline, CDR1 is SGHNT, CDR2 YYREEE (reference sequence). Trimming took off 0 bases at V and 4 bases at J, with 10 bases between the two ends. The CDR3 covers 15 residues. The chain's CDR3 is CASSLGGGGTGELFF. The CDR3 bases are TGTGCCAGCAGCTTGGGTGGGGGTGGCACCGGGGAGCTGTTTTTT.

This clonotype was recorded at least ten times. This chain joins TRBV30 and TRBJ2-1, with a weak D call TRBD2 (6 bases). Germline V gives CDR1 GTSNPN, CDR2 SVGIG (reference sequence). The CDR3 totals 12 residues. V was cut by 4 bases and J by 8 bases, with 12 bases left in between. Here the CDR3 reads CAWIPGVDEQFF. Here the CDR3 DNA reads TGTGCCTGGATCCCGGGAGTGGATGAGCAGTTCTTC.

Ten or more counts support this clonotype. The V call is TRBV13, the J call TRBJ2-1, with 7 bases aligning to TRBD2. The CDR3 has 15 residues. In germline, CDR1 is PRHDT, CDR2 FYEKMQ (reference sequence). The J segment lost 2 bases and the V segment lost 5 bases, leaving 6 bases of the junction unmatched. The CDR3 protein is CASSLTSDPYNEQFF. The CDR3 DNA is TGTGCCAGCAGCCTTACTAGCGATCCCTACAATGAGCAGTTCTTC.

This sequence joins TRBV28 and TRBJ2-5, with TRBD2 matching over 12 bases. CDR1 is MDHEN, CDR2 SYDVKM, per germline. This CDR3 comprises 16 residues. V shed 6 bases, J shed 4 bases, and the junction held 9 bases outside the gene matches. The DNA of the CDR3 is TGTGCCAGCAGCCGCCCGGGACTAGCGGGCATAGAGACCCAGTACTTC. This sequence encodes CASSRPGLAGIETQYF.

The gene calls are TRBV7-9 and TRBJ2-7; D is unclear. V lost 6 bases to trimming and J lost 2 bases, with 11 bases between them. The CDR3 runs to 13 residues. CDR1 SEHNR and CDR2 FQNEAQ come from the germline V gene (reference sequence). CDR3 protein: CASSNIVPYEQYF. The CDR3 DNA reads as TGTGCCAGCAGTAACATTGTCCCCTACGAGCAGTACTTC.

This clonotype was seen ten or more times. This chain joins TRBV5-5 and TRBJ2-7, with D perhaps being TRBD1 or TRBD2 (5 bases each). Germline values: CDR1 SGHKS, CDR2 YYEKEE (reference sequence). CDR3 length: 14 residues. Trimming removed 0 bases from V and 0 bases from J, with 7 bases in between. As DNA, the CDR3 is TGTGCCAGCAGCTTGGGGGGGACCTCCTACGAGCAGTACTTC. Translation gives CASSLGGTSYEQYF.

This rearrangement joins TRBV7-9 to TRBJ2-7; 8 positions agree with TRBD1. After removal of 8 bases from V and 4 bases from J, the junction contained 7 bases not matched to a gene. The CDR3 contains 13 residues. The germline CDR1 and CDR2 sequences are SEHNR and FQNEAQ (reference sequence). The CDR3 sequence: CASRGQGKYEQYF. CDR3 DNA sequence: TGTGCCAGCCGAGGACAGGGCAAGTACGAGCAGTACTTC. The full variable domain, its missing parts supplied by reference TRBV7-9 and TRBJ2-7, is DTGVSQNPRHKITKRGQNVTFRCDPISEHNRLYWYRQTLGQGPEFLTYFQNEAQLEKSRLLSDRFSAERPKGSFSTLEIQRTEQGDSAMYLCASRGQGKYEQYFGPGTRLTVT.

In DNA, the CDR3 is TGTGCCAGCAGCCAAGCCGATACAGGGGGGGAAGGGGAGACCCAGTACTTC. Translation: CASSQADTGGEGETQYF. The chain couples TRBV7-9 to TRBJ2-5, with TRBD1 as a possible D gene (8 bases). The CDR3 is made up of 17 amino acids. Trimming took 5 bases from V and 5 from J, leaving 24 bases between them. Germline values: CDR1 SEHNR, CDR2 FQNEAQ (reference sequence).

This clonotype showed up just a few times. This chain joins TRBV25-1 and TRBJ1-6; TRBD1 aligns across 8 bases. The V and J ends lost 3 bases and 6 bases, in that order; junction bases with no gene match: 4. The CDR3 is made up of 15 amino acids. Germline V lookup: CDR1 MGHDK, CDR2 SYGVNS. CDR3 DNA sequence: TGTGCCAGCAGTGAGTCCAGGGGGCTTAATTCACCCCTCCACTTT. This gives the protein CASSESRGLNSPLHF.

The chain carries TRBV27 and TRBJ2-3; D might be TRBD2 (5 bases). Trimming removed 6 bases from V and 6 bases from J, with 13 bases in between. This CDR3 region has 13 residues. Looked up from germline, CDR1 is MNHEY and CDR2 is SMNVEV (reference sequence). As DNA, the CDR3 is TGTGCCAGCAGCCGAGGGCAGTCGGATACGCAGTATTTT. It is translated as CASSRGQSDTQYF.

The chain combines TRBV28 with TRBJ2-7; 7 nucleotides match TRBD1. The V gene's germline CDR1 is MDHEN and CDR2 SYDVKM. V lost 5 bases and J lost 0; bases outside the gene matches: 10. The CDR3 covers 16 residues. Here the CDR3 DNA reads TGTGCCAGCAGTCCGGGACAGTACCTTAGCTCCTACGAGCAGTACTTC. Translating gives CASSPGQYLSSYEQYF.

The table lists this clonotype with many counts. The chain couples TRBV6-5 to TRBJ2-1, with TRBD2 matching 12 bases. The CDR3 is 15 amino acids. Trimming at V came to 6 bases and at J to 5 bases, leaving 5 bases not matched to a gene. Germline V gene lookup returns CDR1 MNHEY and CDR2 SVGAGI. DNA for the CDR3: TGTGCCAGCAGCCCGACTAGCGGGAGCCACAATGAGCAGTTCTTC. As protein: CASSPTSGSHNEQFF.

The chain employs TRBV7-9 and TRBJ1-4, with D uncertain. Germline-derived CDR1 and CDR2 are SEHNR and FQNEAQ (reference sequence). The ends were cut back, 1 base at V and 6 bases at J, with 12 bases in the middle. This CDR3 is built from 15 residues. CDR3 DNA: TGTGCCAGCAGCTTAGGATTCGGGGATGATGAAAAACTGTTTTTT. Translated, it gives CASSLGFGDDEKLFF.

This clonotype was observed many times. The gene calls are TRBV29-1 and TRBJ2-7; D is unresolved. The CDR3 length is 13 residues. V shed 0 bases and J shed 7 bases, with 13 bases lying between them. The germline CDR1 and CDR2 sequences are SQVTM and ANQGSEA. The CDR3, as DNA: TGCAGCGTTGAAGAACGCGAACCGGCAGAGCAGTACTTC. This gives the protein CSVEEREPAEQYF.